The 31 T cell receptor beta chains reported below all come from one sample, sequenced in a study of blood T cell repertoires in COVID-19. Repertoires were generated with immunoSEQ multiplex PCR, while TCRdb's copy carries only in-frame clones and drops some. The table shows over 200,000 clones, with around 86% occurring only once. Sequencing was carried out using PBMCs or T cells enriched from blood (not recorded which). These TCRs come from a man aged 18 to 35 who had recovered from COVID-19.

The gene calls are TRBV23-1 and TRBJ2-7; perhaps TRBD2 as D (5 bases). TRBV23-1 is noted as an ORF with a role that remains uncertain. The CDR3 length is 18 residues. The germline V and J ends were trimmed by 3 bases and 2 bases, with 23 bases remaining between them. CDR3 loop: CASSHPAPYGIKTYEQYF. CDR3 nucleotides: TGCGCCAGCAGTCATCCCGCCCCCTACGGGATCAAAACCTACGAGCAGTACTTC.

The gene calls are TRBV28 and TRBJ2-7, with TRBD1 identical over 7 bases. V gave up 2 bases and J gave up 3 bases; unmatched junction bases: 1. The CDR3 consists of 13 residues. Germline V gene sequence: CDR1 MDHEN, CDR2 SYDVKM. CDR3 region: CASSLRDSYEQYF. CDR3 nucleotide sequence: TGTGCCAGCAGTTTAAGGGACAGCTACGAGCAGTACTTC. Complete variable domain (other parts from reference TRBV28 and TRBJ2-7): DVKVTQSSRYLVKRTGEKVFLECVQDMDHENMFWYRQDPGLGLRLIYFSYDVKMKEKGDIPEGYSVSREKKERFSLILESASTNQTSMYLCASSLRDSYEQYFGPGTRLTVT.

J is TRBJ2-6 and V is TRBV19; possible D gene TRBD1, 6 bases. The CDR3 totals 14 residues. The V and J ends lost 5 bases and 2 bases respectively, with 7 bases between them. CDR1 and CDR2 (germline): LNHDA, SQIVND (reference sequence). The CDR3 bases are TGTGCCAGTAGTGAGGGGGCTGGGGCCAACGTCCTGACTTTC. This sequence encodes CASSEGAGANVLTF.

This rearrangement joins TRBV5-6 to TRBJ2-2, with 8 bases lining up with TRBD2. This CDR3 is built from 15 residues. In germline, CDR1 is SGHDT, CDR2 YYEEEE. The ends lost 4 bases at V and 3 bases at J; junction bases unmatched: 5. The CDR3: CASSPGAGDTGELFF. The CDR3 region has the DNA TGTGCCAGCAGCCCAGGAGCGGGGGACACCGGGGAGCTGTTTTTT.

The chain couples TRBV2 to TRBJ2-3; D may be TRBD2 (5 bases). Deletions cut 5 bases from V and 5 bases from J, with 20 bases between. Germline V gene lookup returns CDR1 SNHLY and CDR2 FYNNEI. There are 16 residues in the CDR3. The CDR3 bases are TGTGCCAGCAGTTCTTTCGACTGGGTTGAGGGAGATACGCAGTATTTT. Its translation: CASSSFDWVEGDTQYF.

The chain has TRBV12-2 and TRBJ2-7; the DNA was not used to check the table's D call, TRBD1. TRBV12-2 is designated a pseudogene. This CDR3 contains 15 residues. CDR3 DNA sequence: TGTGCAAGTCACAACCCGTCAAGGGGGCTGGGCGAGCAGTACTTC. It codes for CASHNPSRGLGEQYF.

The rearrangement joins TRBV6-1 to TRBJ2-7, with 7 positions matching TRBD1. This CDR3 comprises 16 residues. The V segment lost 2 bases and the J segment 3 bases; nucleotides outside the gene matches: 10. Germline V gene data show CDR1 as MNHNS and CDR2 as SASEGT. In nucleotides, the CDR3 is TGTGCCAGCAGTGAATATCAGGGGACAGCGAGCTACGAGCAGTACTTC. This gives the protein CASSEYQGTASYEQYF.

This clone is a singleton in its sample. Written as DNA, the CDR3 is TGCGCCAGCAGCCGGGACCAGGACAGGGTGAACGAGCAGTACTTC. It yields the protein CASSRDQDRVNEQYF. V is TRBV5-1 and J is TRBJ2-7, with 8 bases identical to TRBD1. Germline V lookup: CDR1 SGHRS, CDR2 YFSETQ. The CDR3 length is 15 residues. Germline trimming cut 4 bases from V and 5 bases from J; bases unmatched to any gene: 11.

The V call is TRBV4-1, the J call TRBJ2-1; TRBD1 agrees at 9 bases. The CDR3 covers 14 residues. Per germline, CDR1 MGHRA and CDR2 YSYEKL. The J segment lost 7 bases and the V segment lost 4 bases, leaving 5 bases of the junction unmatched. The CDR3 here is CASSLSGQGNEQFF. The CDR3 bases are TGCGCCAGCAGCCTGTCGGGACAGGGAAATGAGCAGTTCTTC.

The chain carries TRBV19 and TRBJ1-6; 9 positions agree with TRBD1. Germline CDR1 is LNHDA and CDR2 is SQIVND (reference sequence). V lost 6 bases to trimming and J lost 9 bases; unmatched junction nucleotides: 12. The CDR3 is 16 residues long. In DNA, the CDR3 is TGTGCCAGTAGCGTAGTTACAGGGGGCATGGCTTCACCCCTCCACTTT. Translated, it gives CASSVVTGGMASPLHF.

V gene TRBV19 combines with J gene TRBJ2-1; 8 bases align to TRBD2. CDR1 LNHDA and CDR2 SQIVND come from the germline V gene (reference sequence). The CDR3 runs to 16 residues. Unmatched junction bases numbered 14, after V lost 5 bases and J lost 8 bases. The CDR3 loop reads CASSYSETGGWDEQFF. The DNA for the CDR3 is TGTGCCAGTAGTTACAGCGAAACGGGAGGGTGGGATGAGCAGTTCTTC.

The rearrangement links TRBV5-1 to TRBJ1-1, with unresolved D. CDR3 size: 13 residues. Deletions cut 4 bases from V and 3 bases from J, with 10 bases between. Germline values: CDR1 SGHRS, CDR2 YFSETQ. For the CDR3, the DNA is TGCGCCAGCAGCGTGAGAGGGTACACTGAAGCTTTCTTT. Translation: CASSVRGYTEAFF.

The rearrangement links TRBV6-5 to TRBJ1-6; 9 nucleotides align to TRBD1. The trim removed 7 bases at V and 8 bases at J, leaving 6 bases unmatched. Germline assignment: CDR1 MNHEY and CDR2 SVGAGI. The CDR3 sequence is 14 residues long. CDR3 nucleotides: TGTGCCAGCACCCGGACAGGGGCGGATTCACCCCTCCACTTT. This encodes CASTRTGADSPLHF.

Comments on this clone: One end of the junction does not line up with germline, which may come from a read error. The same CDR3 arises from other DNA sequences in this sample as well. This chain links TRBV7-9 with TRBJ1-2; possibly TRBD1 for D (5 bases). CDR1 and CDR2 (germline): SEHNR, FQNEAQ (reference sequence). The CDR3 contains 13 residues. CDR3 in DNA: TGCGCCAGCAGCTTGACAGAGTACTATGGCTACACCTTC. Amino acids: CASSLTEYYGYTF.

The V and J genes are TRBV27 and TRBJ2-7, with a tentative D call TRBD1 (6 bases). This CDR3 is 14 amino acids long. V was clipped by 0 bases and J by 0 bases, with 6 bases between them. Germline CDR1 reads MNHEY; CDR2 reads SMNVEV (reference sequence). The CDR3 sequence is CASSLSDSSYEQYF. CDR3 DNA: TGTGCCAGCAGTTTATCGGACAGCTCCTACGAGCAGTACTTC.

The V gene is TRBV3-1 (or the pseudogene TRBV3-2), the J gene TRBJ2-7; TRBD1 is a possible D gene (6 bases). Trimming took off 4 bases at V and 2 bases at J, with 15 bases between the two ends. The CDR3 spans 15 residues. Germline V gene sequence: CDR1 LGHDT, CDR2 YNNKEL (reference sequence). In DNA form, the CDR3 reads TGTGCCAGCAGCCGAGGGGGTGCCCCCGCCTACGAGCAGTACTTC. It encodes CASSRGGAPAYEQYF.

This clone has ten or more counts. Other DNA sequences in this specimen translate into the identical CDR3. This CDR3 is CASSPGQDYGYTF. The CDR3 coding sequence is TGTGCCAGCAGTCCGGGACAAGACTATGGCTACACCTTC. The chain has TRBV11-2 and TRBJ1-2; D is perhaps TRBD1 (6 bases). Deletions cut 6 bases from V and 3 bases from J, with 11 bases between. This CDR3 comprises 13 residues. CDR1 and CDR2 (germline): SGHAT, FQNNGV.

This chain joins TRBV28 and TRBJ1-5, with D unclear. Trimming took off 2 bases at V and 0 bases at J, with 8 bases between the two ends. Germline-derived CDR1 and CDR2 are MDHEN and SYDVKM. The CDR3 is made up of 15 amino acids. CDR3 amino acids: CASSLIIYSNQPQHF. The CDR3 DNA is TGTGCCAGCAGTTTAATTATCTATAGCAATCAGCCCCAGCATTTT.

The V call is TRBV10-2, the J call TRBJ1-3; D is undetermined. Trimming stripped 4 bases from V and 4 bases from J, with 11 bases between. Germline values: CDR1 WSHSY, CDR2 SAAADI. This CDR3 is built from 14 residues. The chain's CDR3 is CASSVETWGNTIYF. In DNA, the CDR3 is TGCGCCAGCAGTGTAGAGACTTGGGGAAACACCATATATTTT.

The chain uses TRBV6-5 and TRBJ1-2, with D maybe TRBD1 (6 bases). V was pared by 6 bases and J by 4 bases, with 12 bases between. The germline CDR1 and CDR2 sequences are MNHEY and SVGAGI. This CDR3 comprises 13 residues. DNA for the CDR3: TGTGCCAGCAGGGCAGGGGAATCCTATGGCTACACCTTC. This codes for CASRAGESYGYTF.

The chain uses TRBV5-4 and TRBJ2-5, with 7 bases matching TRBD2. In germline, CDR1 is SGHNT, CDR2 YYREEE (reference sequence). The CDR3 totals 14 residues. The ends lost 4 bases at V and 3 bases at J; junction bases unmatched: 6. The chain's CDR3 is CASSLLANKETQYF. The CDR3 coding sequence is TGTGCCAGCAGCCTACTAGCGAACAAAGAGACCCAGTACTTC.

As for this clone: This CDR3 is also generated by other DNA sequences in the sample. The chain joins TRBV30 to TRBJ2-2; D is unclear. Trimming took 2 bases from V and 2 from J, leaving 3 bases between them. Germline V gives CDR1 GTSNPN, CDR2 SVGIG (reference sequence). The CDR3 covers 12 residues. The CDR3 DNA sequence: TGTGCCTGGAGTTTAAACACCGGGGAGCTGTTTTTT. It codes for CAWSLNTGELFF.

The chain uses TRBV19 and TRBJ2-7; the match to TRBD2 covers 8 bases. Looked up from germline, CDR1 is LNHDA and CDR2 is SQIVND (reference sequence). With 4 bases clipped from V and 5 bases from J, the junction kept 4 bases outside the gene matches. The CDR3 runs to 13 residues. The CDR3 bases are TGTGCCAGTAGTAAGCGGGAGCGCAACGAGCAGTACTTC. Protein sequence: CASSKRERNEQYF. The full variable domain, its missing parts supplied by reference TRBV19 and TRBJ2-7, is DGGITQSPKYLFRKEGQNVTLSCEQNLNHDAMYWYRQDPGQGLRLIYYSQIVNDFQKGDIAEGYSVSREKKESFPLTVTSAQKNPTAFYLCASSKRERNEQYFGPGTRLTVT.

Concerning this clone: The sample holds other DNA sequences that translate to the same CDR3. The V call is TRBV12-5, the J call TRBJ2-7; D gene uncertain. Germline V gives CDR1 LGHNT, CDR2 FRNRAP. V lost 5 bases and J 2 bases, leaving 10 bases between the germline ends. The CDR3 extends over 13 amino acids. CDR3 sequence: CASGPTPTYEQYF. The CDR3 DNA is TGTGCTAGTGGTCCGACACCCACCTACGAGCAGTACTTC.

The chain uses TRBV6-5 and TRBJ1-6; 9 nucleotides agree with TRBD1. CDR3 size: 15 residues. Germline V lookup: CDR1 MNHEY, CDR2 SVGAGI. V gave up 3 bases and J gave up 9 bases; unmatched junction bases: 6. The CDR3 here is CASSYRGQGGSPLHF. In nucleotides, the CDR3 is TGTGCCAGCAGTTATCGGGGACAGGGAGGTTCACCCCTCCACTTT.

This clone was seen only once. The V and J genes are TRBV7-3 and TRBJ2-2, with D tentatively TRBD2 (5 bases). V gave up 8 bases and J gave up 4 bases, with 20 bases separating them. The CDR3 is 16 residues long. Germline CDR1 and CDR2: SGHTA and FQGTGA. DNA for the CDR3: TGTGCCAGCCTAAAGTCGGACCAAAGCGGCACCGGGGAGCTGTTTTTT. Protein product: CASLKSDQSGTGELFF.

V and J are TRBV10-3 and TRBJ2-1; 15 bases agree with TRBD2. The CDR3 runs 16 residues. The V and J ends lost 1 base and 9 bases, in that order; junction bases with no gene match: 4. CDR1 is ENHRY and CDR2 is SYGVKD in the germline V gene. The CDR3 nucleotides read TGTGCCATCAGTGAGTGGACTAGCGGGAGGGCCGTTGAGCAGTTCTTC. This gives the protein CAISEWTSGRAVEQFF.

The chain employs TRBV6-1 and TRBJ1-5, with TRBD1 matching 7 bases. Losses at the gene ends were 2 bases for V and 9 bases for J; bases not matched to a gene: 1. This CDR3 is built from 12 residues. Germline V gene data show CDR1 as MNHNS and CDR2 as SASEGT. The CDR3 DNA is TGTGCCAGCAGTGAAACAGGGGTGCCCCAGCATTTT. Amino acids: CASSETGVPQHF.

The sample holds one count of this clone. The CDR3 loop is CASSPRGTGGLWGETQYF. CDR3 DNA: TGTGCCAGCAGCCCACGCGGGACAGGGGGCCTATGGGGGGAGACCCAGTACTTC. The rearrangement links TRBV7-9 to TRBJ2-5; 12 positions match TRBD1. V lost 5 bases and J lost 5; bases outside the gene matches: 15. The CDR3 is 18 amino acids. Germline loops: CDR1 SEHNR, CDR2 FQNEAQ (reference sequence).

The V and J genes are TRBV2 and TRBJ2-3; tentative D call: TRBD2 (6 bases). Germline CDR1 SNHLY, CDR2 FYNNEI. This CDR3 spans 15 amino acids. V was cut by 8 bases and J by 4 bases, with 19 bases left in between. CDR3 amino acids: CASPIGMRGPDTQYF. DNA for the CDR3: TGTGCCAGCCCGATTGGCATGCGGGGCCCAGATACGCAGTATTTT.

The rearrangement uses TRBV11-3 and TRBJ2-5; a possible D gene is TRBD2 (6 bases). Germline CDR1 reads SGHNT; CDR2 reads YENEEA. Between the trimmed V and J ends, which lost 2 bases and 3 bases, there was a span of 13 bases. CDR3 length: 15 residues. CDR3 bases: TGTGCCAGCAGCTTAAACGGGGCTAGCGAAGAGACCCAGTACTTC. This sequence encodes CASSLNGASEETQYF.